This T cell receptor beta chain comes out of a study of memory CD4+ T cells and cytomegalovirus serostatus. Findings and caveats of the study: The CMV-associated TCR signature appears largely within the CD4+ memory repertoire. Each of 60 to 80 CMV-associated TCRbeta sequences occurred in one to five individuals.

The germline CDR1 and CDR2 sequences are SGDLS and YYNGEE. The CDR3 loop spans 14 amino acids. Trimming took 2 bases from V and 0 from J; bases not matched to a gene: 0. Method: immunoSEQ multiplex PCR; TCRdb's copy keeps in-frame clones and lacks some. The table lists under 75,000 clones, around 80% of them singletons. Regarding this clone: Antigen unknown.

Single viable CD3+CD4+CD8-CD45RO+ cells were sorted as the memory CD4+ T cells. The specimen sequenced was memory CD4+ T cells from blood. The chain employs TRBV9 and TRBJ2-7; 9 bases match TRBD2. The sequence came from an adult in good health and CMV-seronegative. Some clones in this sample may be carry-over from other donors' samples. This CDR3 reads CASSVTSGSYEQYF. For the CDR3, the DNA is TGTGCCAGCAGCGTGACTAGCGGCTCCTACGAGCAGTACTTC.